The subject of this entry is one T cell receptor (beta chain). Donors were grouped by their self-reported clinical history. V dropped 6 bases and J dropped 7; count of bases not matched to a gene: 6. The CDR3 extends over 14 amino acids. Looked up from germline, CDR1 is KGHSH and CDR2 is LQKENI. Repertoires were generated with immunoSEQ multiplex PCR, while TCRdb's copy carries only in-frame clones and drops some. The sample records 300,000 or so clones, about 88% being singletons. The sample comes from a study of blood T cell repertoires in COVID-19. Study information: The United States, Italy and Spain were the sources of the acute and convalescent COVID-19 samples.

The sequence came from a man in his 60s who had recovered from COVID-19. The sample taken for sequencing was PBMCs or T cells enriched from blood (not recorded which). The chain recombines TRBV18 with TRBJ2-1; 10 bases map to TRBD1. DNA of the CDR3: TGTGCCAGCTCGCCGGGACAGGGGCGAAATGAGCAGTTCTTC. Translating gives CASSPGQGRNEQFF.